Only a few counts were recorded for the clone carrying this T cell receptor beta chain. The data were taken from a study of regulatory T cells in long-lasting Graves disease. Between the trimmed V and J ends, which lost 2 bases and 8 bases, there was a span of 15 bases. This CDR3 contains 15 residues. CDR1 and CDR2 (germline): PRHDT, FYEKMQ (reference sequence). Arm-PCR of CDR3 regions and iRepertoire HTBI primers were used to build TCR beta libraries. TCRdb used MiXCR to reprocess the multiplex PCR reads, holding one entry per CDR3 protein. The repertoire has just over 600,000 distinct CDR3 sequences, roughly 15% of them found once; the top ten carry 18%. The time point here: newly diagnosed GD, antithyroid drugs for less than 3 months. RNA isolated from PBMCs was used to make the TCR library. This sample also appeared in a second study, on T cells in Graves' hyperthyroidism and ophthalmopathy. This second report adds: The TCR CDR3 first-round RT-PCR relied on the HTBI primer set.

The starting material was peripheral blood mononuclear cells (PBMCs), obtained at new diagnosis, from a patient treated with antithyroid drugs. The TCR comes from a woman aged 30 to 39 with Graves disease. The genes are TRBV13 and TRBJ1-4, with D possibly TRBD1 on 6 matching bases. CDR3 sequence reads: CASSLRGMEPEKLFF. CDR3 nucleotide sequence: TGTGCCAGCAGCTTAAGGGGGATGGAGCCAGAAAAACTGTTTTTT.